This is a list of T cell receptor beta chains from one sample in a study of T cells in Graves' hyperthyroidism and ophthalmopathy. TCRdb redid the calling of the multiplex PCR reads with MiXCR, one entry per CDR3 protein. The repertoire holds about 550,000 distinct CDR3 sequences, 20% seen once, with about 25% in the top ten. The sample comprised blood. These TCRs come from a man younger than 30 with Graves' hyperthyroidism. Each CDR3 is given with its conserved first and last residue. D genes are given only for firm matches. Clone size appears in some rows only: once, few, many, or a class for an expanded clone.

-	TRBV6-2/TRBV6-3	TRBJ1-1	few	TGTGCCAGCAGTTACGGGGGTTTTCGTGAAGCTTTCTTT	CASSYGGFREAFF
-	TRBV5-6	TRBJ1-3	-	TGTGCCAGCAGCACTACGGTACTCTCTGGAAACACCATATATTTT	CASSTTVLSGNTIYF
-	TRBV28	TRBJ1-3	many	TGTGCCAGCAGTCCTTCGGGTCGCCACTCTGGAAACACCATATATTTT	CASSPSGRHSGNTIYF
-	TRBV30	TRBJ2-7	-	TGTGCCTGGAGCTCTCCCTTGGGGGAGCAGTACTTC	CAWSSPLGEQYF
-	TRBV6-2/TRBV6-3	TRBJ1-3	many	TGTGCCAGCAGTTATTCAGAGACTGGAAACACCATATATTTT	CASSYSETGNTIYF
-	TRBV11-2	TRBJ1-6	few	TGTGGCAGCAGCTATTTACAGGGTGACAATTCACCCCTCCACTTT	CGSSYLQGDNSPLHF
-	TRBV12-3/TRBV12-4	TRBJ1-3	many	TGTGCCAGCTCCGCCAGCAACACCATATATTTT	CASSASNTIYF
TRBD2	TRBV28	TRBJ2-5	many	TGTGCCAGCAGTCCCTTCGGGGGGGGCGCGGGGACCCAGTACTTC	CASSPFGGGAGTQYF
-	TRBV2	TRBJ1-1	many	TGTGCCGGGGGGCCGGGGGGAAAGAACACTGAAGCTTTCTTT	CAGGPGGKNTEAFF
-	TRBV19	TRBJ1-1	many	TGTGCCAGTAACAACAGGAACACTGAAGCTTTCTTT	CASNNRNTEAFF
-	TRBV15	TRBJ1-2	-	TGTGCCACCAGCAGAACCGATGACGGGAACTATGGCTACACCTTC	CATSRTDDGNYGYTF
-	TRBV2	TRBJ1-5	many	TGTGCCAGCAGTCAGGAGGGAGGCAATCAGCCCCAGCATTTT	CASSQEGGNQPQHF
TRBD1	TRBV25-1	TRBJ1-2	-	TGTGCCAGCAGTGAATACGAAGGGACAGCCTATGGCTACACCTTC	CASSEYEGTAYGYTF
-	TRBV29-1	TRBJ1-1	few	TGCAGCGTTGAACCCTTAATGAACACTGAAGCTTTCTTT	CSVEPLMNTEAFF
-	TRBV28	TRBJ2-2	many	TGTGCCAGCAGTTTATTCGCAGGAACTAACACCGGGGAGCTGTTTTTT	CASSLFAGTNTGELFF
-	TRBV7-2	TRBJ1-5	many	TGTGCCAGCAGCACCCCAGGACAATGGCCCCAGCATTTT	CASSTPGQWPQHF
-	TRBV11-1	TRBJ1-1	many	TGTGCCAGCCGGTTGGAGTCTGAAGCTTTCTTT	CASRLESEAFF
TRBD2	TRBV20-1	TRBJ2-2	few	TGCAGTGCTAGGCCCGGGGGGGAGCACACCGGGGAGCTGTTTTTT	CSARPGGEHTGELFF
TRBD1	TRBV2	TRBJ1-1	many	TGTGCCAGCAGTGGGGACAGGGGGCAGAGAAGAGGCACTGAAGCTTTCTTT	CASSGDRGQRRGTEAFF
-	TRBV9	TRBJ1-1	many	TGTGCCAGCAGCACGGGGGCGGTGGACACTGAAGCTTTCTTT	CASSTGAVDTEAFF
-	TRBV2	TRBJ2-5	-	TGTGCCAGCTGCAGACTAGGTGGTGAGACCCAGTACTTC	CASCRLGGETQYF
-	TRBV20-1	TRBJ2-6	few	TGCAGTGCTAGTGGGGGGACTGGGGCCAACGTCCTGACTTTC	CSASGGTGANVLTF
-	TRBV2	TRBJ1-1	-	TGTGCCAGCAGTGAACGCGTCCGGGTTACTAACACTGAAGCTTTCTTT	CASSERVRVTNTEAFF
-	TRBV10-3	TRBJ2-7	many	TGTGCCATCAGTGACCTTCCGTCAGCCTACGAGCAGTACTTC	CAISDLPSAYEQYF
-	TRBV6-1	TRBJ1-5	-	TGTGCCAGCAGTGAGAGTCCCGTAGGCAGGGTTGCCCAGCATTTT	CASSESPVGRVAQHF
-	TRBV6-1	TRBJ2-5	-	TGTGCCAGCACGCCGAGCGAGTACGTAGAGACCCAGTACTTC	CASTPSEYVETQYF
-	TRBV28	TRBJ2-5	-	TGTGCCAGCAGTTCCGACCCGGACATGCAAGAGACCCAGTACTTC	CASSSDPDMQETQYF
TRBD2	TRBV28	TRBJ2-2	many	TGTGCCAGCAGTCCGCGGACTAGCGGGGACGCCGGGGAGCTGTTTTTT	CASSPRTSGDAGELFF
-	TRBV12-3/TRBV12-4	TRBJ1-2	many	TGTGCCAGCAGTCCGGGACCGAAAGCCTATGGCTACACCTTC	CASSPGPKAYGYTF
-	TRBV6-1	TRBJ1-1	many	TGTGCCAGCAGCGCCGTAGTTTACCGCGGGGACACTGAAGCTTTCTTT	CASSAVVYRGDTEAFF
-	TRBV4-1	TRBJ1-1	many	TGCGCCAGCAGCCAGGGAATGGGCACTGAAGCTTTCTTT	CASSQGMGTEAFF
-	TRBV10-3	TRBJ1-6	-	TGTGCCATCAGAAGGGATCCTAATTCACCCCTCCACTTT	CAIRRDPNSPLHF
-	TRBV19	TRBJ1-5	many	TGTGCCAGTAGTATAGCAGGGTCCAATCAGCCCCAGCATTTT	CASSIAGSNQPQHF
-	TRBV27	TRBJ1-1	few	TGTGCCAGCGGCAGGGGTGAAGCTTTCTTT	CASGRGEAFF
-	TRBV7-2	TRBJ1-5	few	TGTGCCAGCAGCTTGTCTGCCCGAAATAATCAGCCCCAGCATTTT	CASSLSARNNQPQHF
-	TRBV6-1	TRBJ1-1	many	TGTGCCAGCAGTGTTCGGGGGCTGGAAGCTTTCTTT	CASSVRGLEAFF